These 10 T cell receptor beta chains originate from one sample sequenced in a study of shared clonotypes between healthy human individuals. Data came from immunoSEQ multiplex PCR; TCRdb stores just in-frame clones and leaves some out. Of 950,000 to 1,100,000 clones listed, 75% are singletons. The specimen was memory CD4+ T cells sorted from blood. Stated subset: CD45RA-negative fraction. These receptors all stem from a man between 18 and 35 years old in good health.

As regards this clone: Other DNA sequences in this sample translate to the same CDR3. The chain is built from TRBV5-1 and TRBJ2-5; TRBD2 aligns across 8 bases. This CDR3 has 13 amino acids. After removal of 4 bases from V and 5 bases from J, the junction contained 4 bases not matched to a gene. The germline V gene encodes CDR1 SGHRS and CDR2 YFSETQ. The CDR3 loop reads CASSSGSSETQYF. The DNA of the CDR3 is TGCGCCAGCAGCAGCGGGAGTTCGGAGACCCAGTACTTC.

The chain employs TRBV18 and TRBJ1-1; D gene uncertain. CDR1 is KGHSH, CDR2 LQKENI, per germline. Trimming pared 0 bases from V and 8 bases from J, leaving 10 bases between. This CDR3 has 13 residues. CDR3 protein: CASSPPEGREAFF. CDR3 bases: TGTGCCAGCTCACCACCTGAGGGCCGGGAAGCTTTCTTT.

The V gene is TRBV27, the J gene TRBJ2-1; TRBD1 might be the D (6 bases). Between the trimmed V and J ends, which lost 5 bases and 9 bases, there was a span of 11 bases. CDR1 is MNHEY and CDR2 is SMNVEV in the germline V gene (reference sequence). The CDR3 length is 12 residues. The DNA of the CDR3 is TGTGCCAGCAGTCTACAGGGATTTGAGCAGTTCTTC. Protein sequence: CASSLQGFEQFF.

The V gene is TRBV10-3, the J gene TRBJ2-7; 8 nucleotides align to TRBD1. CDR1 is ENHRY and CDR2 is SYGVKD in the germline V gene. This CDR3 is 13 amino acids long. J lost 0 bases, V lost 10 bases, and 5 bases had no gene match. The DNA for the CDR3 is TGTGCCACCGGGACAGGTTTCTCCTACGAGCAGTACTTC. Amino acids: CATGTGFSYEQYF.

This rearrangement joins TRBV9 to TRBJ2-7; 9 bases agree with TRBD1. CDR3 length equals 15 residues. The junction had 7 bases not matched to a gene; V was cut back by 3 bases and J by 3 bases. Germline V gives CDR1 SGDLS, CDR2 YYNGEE. As DNA, the CDR3 is TGTGCCAGCAGCGCAGGGACAGGGTACAACTACGAGCAGTACTTC. This gives the protein CASSAGTGYNYEQYF.

The V and J genes are TRBV7-9 and TRBJ1-1; 7 bases fit TRBD1. Trimming took 1 base from V and 4 from J; bases not matched to a gene: 12. The CDR3 extends over 17 amino acids. Germline CDR1 reads SEHNR; CDR2 reads FQNEAQ (reference sequence). CDR3 coding DNA: TGTGCCAGCAGCTTAGGGATCACAGGGGCTTTAGGCACTGAAGCTTTCTTT. Protein sequence: CASSLGITGALGTEAFF.

This chain links TRBV2 with TRBJ1-2, with D possibly TRBD1 on 5 matching bases. Germline loops: CDR1 SNHLY, CDR2 FYNNEI. This CDR3 has 14 residues. The V end was cut by 6 bases, the J end by 3 bases, with 14 bases between. The CDR3 DNA follows: TGTGCCAGCAGCCTGGGACCCTTAGACTATGGCTACACCTTC. Protein: CASSLGPLDYGYTF.

The chain recombines TRBV7-8 with TRBJ2-1; 7 nucleotides agree with TRBD1. Germline assignment: CDR1 SGHVS and CDR2 FQNEAQ. Losses at the gene ends were 7 bases for V and 1 base for J; bases not matched to a gene: 7. The CDR3 is 15 amino acids. CDR3 sequence reads: CASNDREGSYNEQFF. CDR3 sequence (DNA): TGTGCCAGCAACGACAGGGAAGGGTCCTACAATGAGCAGTTCTTC.

The chain employs TRBV7-2 and TRBJ1-1; TRBD1 agrees at 8 bases. V gave up 6 bases and J gave up 1 base; unmatched junction bases: 7. The CDR3 has 15 residues. Germline V gene lookup returns CDR1 SGHTA and CDR2 FQGNSA. The CDR3 DNA is TGTGCCAGCAGACCTCAGGGGGCTGGGAACACTGAAGCTTTCTTT. It yields the protein CASRPQGAGNTEAFF.

The rearrangement joins TRBV5-1 to TRBJ2-3; 9 bases match TRBD2. The CDR3 consists of 16 residues. J gave up 1 base and V 0 bases, and 3 bases lay outside the gene matches. Germline V lookup: CDR1 SGHRS, CDR2 YFSETQ. CDR3 in DNA: TGCGCCAGCAGCTTGGCTAGCGGGATTGGCACAGATACGCAGTATTTT. As protein: CASSLASGIGTDTQYF.